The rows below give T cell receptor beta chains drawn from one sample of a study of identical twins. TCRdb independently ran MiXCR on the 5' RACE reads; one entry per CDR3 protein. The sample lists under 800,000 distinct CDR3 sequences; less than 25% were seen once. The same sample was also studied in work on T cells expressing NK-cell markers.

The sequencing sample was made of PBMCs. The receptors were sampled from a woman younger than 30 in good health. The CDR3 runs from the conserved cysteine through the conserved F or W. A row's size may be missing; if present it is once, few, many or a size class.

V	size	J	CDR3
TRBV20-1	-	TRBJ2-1	CSASLAGVDMAFF
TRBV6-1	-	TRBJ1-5	CASTPSPYSNQPQHF
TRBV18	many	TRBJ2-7	CASSPSGTASYEQYF
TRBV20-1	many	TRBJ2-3	CSAPGQGDDTQYF
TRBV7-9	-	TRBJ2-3	CASSLVIPDTQYF
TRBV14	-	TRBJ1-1	CASSQIQGSNTEAFF
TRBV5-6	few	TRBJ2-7	CASSLPGQGFYEQYF
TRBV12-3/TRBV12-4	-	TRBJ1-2	CASSSVHPYGYTF
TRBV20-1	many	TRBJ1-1	CSAMRDRLNTEAFF
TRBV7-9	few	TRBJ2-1	CASSPPSVYNEQFF
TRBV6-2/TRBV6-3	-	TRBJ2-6	CASRVILATGTVLSGANVLTF
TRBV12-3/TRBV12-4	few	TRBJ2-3	CASSYRTGGTDTQYF
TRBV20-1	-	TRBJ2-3	CSAPVGDSTVTQYF
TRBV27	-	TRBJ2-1	CASSYSTGGLPSNEQFF
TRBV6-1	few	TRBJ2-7	CASSAPTGYEQYF
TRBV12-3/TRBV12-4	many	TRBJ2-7	CASSTLAGSYEQYF
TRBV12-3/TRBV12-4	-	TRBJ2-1	CASSTRLVPSSYNEQFF
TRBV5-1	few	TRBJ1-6	CASSPLTGDGSPLHF
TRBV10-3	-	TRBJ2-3	CAISGGVTDTQYF
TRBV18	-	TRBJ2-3	CASSRSGSGYTQYF
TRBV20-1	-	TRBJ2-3	CSAIGLAGGGSTDTQYF
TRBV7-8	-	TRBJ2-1	CASSLGTDEQFF
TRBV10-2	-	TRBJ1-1	CASTWTGMNTEAFF
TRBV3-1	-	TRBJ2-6	CASSQLAGRSGANVLTF
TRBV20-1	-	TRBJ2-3	CSAKILSGSFTDTQYF
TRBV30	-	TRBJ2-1	CAWSVSLSLYEQFF
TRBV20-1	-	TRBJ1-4	CSARTGTQLFF
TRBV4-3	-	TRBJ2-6	CASSQDSHSGANVLTF
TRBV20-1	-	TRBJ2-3	CSARPSKGMADTQYF
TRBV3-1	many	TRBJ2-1	CASSQDHRGRSSYNEQFF
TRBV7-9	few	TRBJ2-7	CASSLDRGLGPHEQYF
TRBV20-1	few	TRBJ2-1	CSASRPSGRVGRDEQFF
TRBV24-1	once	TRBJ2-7	CATSDLRADTDYEQYF
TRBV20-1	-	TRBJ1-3	CSARNRGGGNTIYF
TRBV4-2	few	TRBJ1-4	CASRQVATNEKLFF
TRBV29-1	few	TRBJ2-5	CSVGRSDSETQYF
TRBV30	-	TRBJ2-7	CAWSVGMGLYEQYF
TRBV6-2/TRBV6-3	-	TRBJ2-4	CASSYAYGIQYF
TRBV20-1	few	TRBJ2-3	CSAEAAGVPDTQYF
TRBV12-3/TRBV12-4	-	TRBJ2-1	CASSTTLGEQFF
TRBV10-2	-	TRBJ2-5	CATRETGPGTQYF
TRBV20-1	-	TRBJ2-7	CSARPGGSTYEQYF